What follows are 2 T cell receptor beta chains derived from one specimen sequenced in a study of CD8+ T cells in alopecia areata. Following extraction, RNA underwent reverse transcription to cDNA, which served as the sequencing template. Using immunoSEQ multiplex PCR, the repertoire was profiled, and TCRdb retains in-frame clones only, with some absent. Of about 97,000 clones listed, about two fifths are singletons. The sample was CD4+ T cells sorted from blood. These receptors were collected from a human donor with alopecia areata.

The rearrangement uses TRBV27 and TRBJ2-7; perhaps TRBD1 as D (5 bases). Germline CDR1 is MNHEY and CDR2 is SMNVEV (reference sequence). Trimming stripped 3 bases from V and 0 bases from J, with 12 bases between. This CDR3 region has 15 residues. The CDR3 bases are TGTGCCAGCAGTTTCGGAACAGGCTACTCCTACGAGCAGTACTTC. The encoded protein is CASSFGTGYSYEQYF.

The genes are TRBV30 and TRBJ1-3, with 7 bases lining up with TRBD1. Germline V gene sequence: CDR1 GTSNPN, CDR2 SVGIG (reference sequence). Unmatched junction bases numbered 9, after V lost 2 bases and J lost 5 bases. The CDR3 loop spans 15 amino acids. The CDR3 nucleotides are TGTGCCTGGAGTCCCCTCGACAGGGATAGAAACACCATATATTTT. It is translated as CAWSPLDRDRNTIYF.